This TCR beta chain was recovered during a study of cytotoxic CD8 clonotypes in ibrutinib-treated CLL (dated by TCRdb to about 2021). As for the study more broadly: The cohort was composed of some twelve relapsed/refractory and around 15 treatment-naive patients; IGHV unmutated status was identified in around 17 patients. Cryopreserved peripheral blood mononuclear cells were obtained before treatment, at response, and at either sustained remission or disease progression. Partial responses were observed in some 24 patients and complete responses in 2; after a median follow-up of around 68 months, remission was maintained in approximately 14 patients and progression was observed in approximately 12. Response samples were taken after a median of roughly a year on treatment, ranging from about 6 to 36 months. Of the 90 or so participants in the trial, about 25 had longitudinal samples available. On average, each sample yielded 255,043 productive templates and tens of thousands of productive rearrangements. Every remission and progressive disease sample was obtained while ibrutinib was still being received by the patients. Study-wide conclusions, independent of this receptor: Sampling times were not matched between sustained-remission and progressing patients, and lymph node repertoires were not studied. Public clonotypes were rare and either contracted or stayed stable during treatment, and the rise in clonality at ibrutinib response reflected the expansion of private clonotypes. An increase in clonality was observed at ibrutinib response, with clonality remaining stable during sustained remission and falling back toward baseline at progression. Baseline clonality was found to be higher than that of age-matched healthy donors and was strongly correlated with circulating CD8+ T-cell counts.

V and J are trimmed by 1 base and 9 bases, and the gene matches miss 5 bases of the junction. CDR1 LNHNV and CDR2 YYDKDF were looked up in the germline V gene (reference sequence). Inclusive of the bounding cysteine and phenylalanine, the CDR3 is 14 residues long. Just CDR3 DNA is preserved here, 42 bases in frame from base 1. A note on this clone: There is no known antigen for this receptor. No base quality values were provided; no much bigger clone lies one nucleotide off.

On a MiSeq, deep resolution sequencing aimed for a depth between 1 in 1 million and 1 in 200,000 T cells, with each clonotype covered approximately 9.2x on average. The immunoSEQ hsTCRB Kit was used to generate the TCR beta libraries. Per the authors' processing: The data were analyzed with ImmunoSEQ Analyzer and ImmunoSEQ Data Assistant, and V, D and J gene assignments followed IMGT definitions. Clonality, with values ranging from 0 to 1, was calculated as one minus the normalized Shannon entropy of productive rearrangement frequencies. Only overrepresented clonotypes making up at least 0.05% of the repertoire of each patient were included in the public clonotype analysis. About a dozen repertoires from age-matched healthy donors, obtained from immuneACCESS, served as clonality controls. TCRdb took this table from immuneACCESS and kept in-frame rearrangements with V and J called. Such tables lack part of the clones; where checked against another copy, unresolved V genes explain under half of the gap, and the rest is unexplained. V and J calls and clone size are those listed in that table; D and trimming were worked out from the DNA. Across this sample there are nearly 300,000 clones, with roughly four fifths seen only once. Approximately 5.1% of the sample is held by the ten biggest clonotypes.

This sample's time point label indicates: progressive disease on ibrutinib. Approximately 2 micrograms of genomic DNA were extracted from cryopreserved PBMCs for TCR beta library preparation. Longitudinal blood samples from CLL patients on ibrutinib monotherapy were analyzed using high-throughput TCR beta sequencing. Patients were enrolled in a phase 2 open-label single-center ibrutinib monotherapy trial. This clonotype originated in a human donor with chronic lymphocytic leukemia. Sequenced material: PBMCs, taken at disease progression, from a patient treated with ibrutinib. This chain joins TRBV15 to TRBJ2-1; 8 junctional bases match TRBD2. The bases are TGTGCCACCAGCAGAGCGGGGGGGCGAGGTGAGCAGTTCTTC. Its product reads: CATSRAGGRGEQFF. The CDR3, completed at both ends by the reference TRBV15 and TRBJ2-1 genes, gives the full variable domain DAMVIQNPRYQVTQFGKPVTLSCSQTLNHNVMYWYQQKSSQAPKLLFHYYDKDFNNEADTPDNFQSRRPNTSFCFLDIRSPGLGDTAMYLCATSRAGGRGEQFFGPGTRLTVL.